The 21 T cell receptor beta chains below were found in one sample sequenced in a study of T cell repertoires and HLA-DP antigens. The table came from immunoSEQ multiplex PCR; TCRdb's copy has only in-frame clones and leaves some out. Of approximately 100,000 clones listed, 86% are singletons. The antigens for these receptors are not known. The sequencing sample was made of CD4+ T cells from PBMCs. The receptors were sampled from a man aged 50 to 59 in good health and CMV-seronegative.

In this sample, this clone turned up a few times. The rearrangement uses TRBV30 and TRBJ1-2; no reliable D call. V was trimmed by 1 base and J by 7 bases, leaving 10 bases between them. Germline V gene lookup returns CDR1 GTSNPN and CDR2 SVGIG (reference sequence). The CDR3 totals 12 residues. The CDR3 bases are TGTGCCTGGAGTGATGAGGGTCGTGGCTACACCTTC. The encoded protein is CAWSDEGRGYTF.

The chain is built from TRBV12-5 and TRBJ2-2; possibly TRBD1 for D (5 bases). V was trimmed by 1 base and J by 0 bases, leaving 6 bases between them. The CDR3 sequence is 15 residues long. CDR1 and CDR2 from the germline V gene are LGHNT and FRNRAP. The chain's CDR3 is CASGLDRSNTGELFF. The CDR3 bases are TGTGCTAGTGGTTTGGACAGGTCGAACACCGGGGAGCTGTTTTTT.

V usage is TRBV4-1 and J usage is TRBJ2-2; 7 nucleotides align to TRBD1. V dropped 4 bases and J dropped 2; count of bases not matched to a gene: 4. CDR1 is MGHRA, CDR2 YSYEKL, per germline. The CDR3 consists of 15 residues. CDR3 sequence: CASSPGTVNTGELFF. DNA of the CDR3: TGCGCCAGCAGCCCCGGGACAGTTAACACCGGGGAGCTGTTTTTT.

There are a few counts of this clone. The chain combines TRBV28 with TRBJ1-5, with no clear D. CDR3 size: 12 residues. CDR1 is MDHEN and CDR2 is SYDVKM in the germline V gene. Trimming took 4 bases from V and 11 from J, leaving 12 bases between them. CDR3 residues: CASSSPRQSQHF. In nucleotides, the CDR3 is TGTGCCAGCAGTTCCCCCCGGCAGTCCCAGCATTTT.

V gene TRBV2 combines with J gene TRBJ1-2; possible D gene TRBD1, 6 bases. CDR3 length equals 14 residues. The germline V and J ends were trimmed by 3 bases and 3 bases, with 11 bases remaining between them. In germline, CDR1 is SNHLY, CDR2 FYNNEI. CDR3 residues: CASSETDSDYGYTF. The CDR3 DNA is TGTGCCAGCAGTGAGACGGACAGCGACTATGGCTACACCTTC.

The gene calls are TRBV7-2 and TRBJ2-7, with D possibly called TRBD1 or TRBD2 (5 bases each). Per the germline V gene, CDR1 is SGHTA and CDR2 is FQGNSA. V shed 5 bases and J shed 4 bases, with 18 bases lying between them. The CDR3 contains 15 residues. The CDR3 protein is CASSPKLGESYEQYF. The CDR3 nucleotides read TGTGCCAGCAGCCCCAAGCTGGGGGAAAGTTACGAGCAGTACTTC.

In this sample, this clone turned up once. The chain uses TRBV18 and TRBJ2-3; no clear D gene. Trimming removed 3 bases at V and 2 bases at J, with 6 bases between. This CDR3 contains 13 residues. Germline V gene sequence: CDR1 KGHSH, CDR2 LQKENI. The CDR3 here is CASSPYLTDTQYF. CDR3 bases: TGTGCCAGCTCACCGTATCTCACAGATACGCAGTATTTT.

The chain recombines TRBV5-4 with TRBJ2-5, with D tentatively TRBD1 (6 bases). V was cut by 3 bases and J by 1 base, with 10 bases left in between. Germline-derived CDR1 and CDR2 are SGHNT and YYREEE (reference sequence). There are 14 residues in the CDR3. The CDR3 loop is CASSSTGFQETQYF. The CDR3 nucleotides are TGTGCCAGCAGCTCCACAGGGTTCCAAGAGACCCAGTACTTC.

V gene TRBV4-3 combines with J gene TRBJ2-2; D is possibly TRBD1 (5 bases). V lost 3 bases and J 6 bases, leaving 11 bases between the germline ends. Germline V gives CDR1 LGHNA, CDR2 YSLEER. CDR3 length equals 14 residues. The CDR3 here is CASSHGAGSGELFF. CDR3 in DNA: TGCGCCAGCAGCCATGGGGCAGGGTCCGGGGAGCTGTTTTTT.

The rearrangement links TRBV7-2 to TRBJ2-2; D gene ambiguous. Trimming removed 2 bases from V and 1 base from J, with 8 bases in between. The germline CDR1 and CDR2 sequences are SGHTA and FQGNSA. The CDR3 is 15 amino acids. Written as DNA, the CDR3 is TGTGCCAGCAGCTTATCAAACCTGAACACCGGGGAGCTGTTTTTT. Translating gives CASSLSNLNTGELFF.

This chain connects TRBV7-8 to TRBJ2-7; D remains unclear. Trimming left V 6 bases short and J 1 base short, with 13 bases between. Germline-derived CDR1 and CDR2 are SGHVS and FQNEAQ. The CDR3 extends over 14 amino acids. CDR3 sequence: CASSPERRSYEQYF. The CDR3 DNA follows: TGTGCCAGCAGTCCCGAACGAAGATCCTACGAGCAGTACTTC.

V usage is TRBV15 and J usage is TRBJ2-5; no clear D. Germline CDR1 reads LNHNV; CDR2 reads YYDKDF (reference sequence). The CDR3 contains 14 residues. Trimming shortened V by 0 bases and J by 2 bases, and 7 bases separated the two germline ends. The CDR3 reads CATSRDIGQETQYF. CDR3 sequence (DNA): TGTGCCACCAGCAGAGATATCGGTCAAGAGACCCAGTACTTC.

The rearrangement links TRBV6-5 to TRBJ2-5; 11 nucleotides match TRBD1. This CDR3 comprises 14 residues. V was clipped by 6 bases and J by 7 bases; unmatched bases: 7. CDR1 MNHEY and CDR2 SVGAGI come from the germline V gene. This chain's CDR3 is CASSWDRGSGTQYF. CDR3 bases: TGTGCCAGCAGCTGGGACAGGGGGTCGGGGACCCAGTACTTC.

The V and J genes are TRBV7-8 and TRBJ1-6; D is ambiguous. Trimming pared 1 base from V and 7 bases from J, leaving 11 bases between. From germline, CDR1 is SGHVS and CDR2 FQNEAQ. The CDR3 loop spans 15 amino acids. The CDR3 DNA is TGTGCCAGCAGCTTAGGGGGAAACTCAAATTCACCCCTCCACTTT. As protein: CASSLGGNSNSPLHF. The full variable domain, rest sourced from reference TRBV7-8 and TRBJ1-6, is GAGVSQSPRYKVAKRGQDVALRCDPISGHVSLFWYQQALGQGPEFLTYFQNEAQLDKSGLPSDRFFAERPEGSVSTLKIQRTQQEDSAVYLCASSLGGNSNSPLHFGNGTRLTVT.

This chain joins TRBV30 and TRBJ1-5; no firm D call. Trimming cost V 2 bases and J 6 bases, with 20 bases left between them. The CDR3 has 16 amino acids. CDR1 and CDR2 (germline): GTSNPN, SVGIG (reference sequence). The DNA of the CDR3 is TGTGCCTGGAGTACGACGACATATAAGATGGGTCAGCCCCAGCATTTT. This gives the protein CAWSTTTYKMGQPQHF.

V usage is TRBV6-5 and J usage is TRBJ2-2, with D hard to call. There are 14 residues in the CDR3. Trimming cost V 10 bases and J 0 bases, with 12 bases left between them. Germline V gene sequence: CDR1 MNHEY, CDR2 SVGAGI. The chain's CDR3 is CATRPWANTGELFF. The CDR3 DNA sequence: TGTGCCACCAGACCCTGGGCGAACACCGGGGAGCTGTTTTTT.

The chain joins TRBV5-1 to TRBJ2-3; 8 nucleotides line up with TRBD1. The CDR3 extends over 15 amino acids. CDR1 SGHRS and CDR2 YFSETQ come from the germline V gene. Trimming took 0 bases from V and 1 from J; bases not matched to a gene: 1. The CDR3 bases are TGCGCCAGCAGCTTGGGGGACAGGCGCACAGATACGCAGTATTTT. Its protein is CASSLGDRRTDTQYF.

The chain carries TRBV7-9 and TRBJ1-2; D gene ambiguous. V was cut by 1 base and J by 6 bases, with 6 bases left in between. The CDR3 spans 12 residues. Germline V lookup: CDR1 SEHNR, CDR2 FQNEAQ (reference sequence). The CDR3: CASSLGGDGYTF. CDR3 bases: TGTGCCAGCAGCTTAGGGGGTGATGGCTACACCTTC.

The chain couples TRBV7-2 to TRBJ2-3; 7 nucleotides match TRBD1. The CDR3 spans 13 residues. The trim removed 4 bases at V and 4 bases at J, leaving 2 bases unmatched. The germline CDR1 and CDR2 sequences are SGHTA and FQGNSA. In nucleotides, the CDR3 is TGTGCCAGCAGCTCAGACAGGGCAGATACGCAGTATTTT. Residues: CASSSDRADTQYF. The full variable domain, rest sourced from reference TRBV7-2 and TRBJ2-3, is GAGVSQSPSNKVTEKGKDVELRCDPISGHTALYWYRQSLGQGLEFLIYFQGNSAPDKSGLPSDRFSAERTGGSVSTLTIQRTQQEDSAVYLCASSSDRADTQYFGPGTRLTVL.

This chain joins TRBV7-2 and TRBJ2-7; possible D gene TRBD1, 6 bases. The CDR3 has 16 amino acids. CDR1 is SGHTA, CDR2 FQGNSA, per germline. V dropped 1 base and J dropped 7 bases, with 20 bases sitting between them. CDR3 nucleotide sequence: TGTGCCAGCAGCTTAGAGGGGGTGTTGCGTCCGGGTGAGCAGTACTTC. Amino acids: CASSLEGVLRPGEQYF.

The CDR3 region has the DNA TGTGCCAGCAGTAATGACAGGAGGGGAGAGACCCAGTACTTC. Translated, it gives CASSNDRRGETQYF. The V call is TRBV6-5, the J call TRBJ2-5, with D perhaps being TRBD1 or TRBD2 (6 bases each). CDR1 MNHEY and CDR2 SVGAGI come from the germline V gene. Trimming shortened V by 5 bases and J by 4 bases, and 14 bases separated the two germline ends. The CDR3 has 14 residues.